Each of the 7 T cell receptor beta chains below was sequenced from the same sample in a study of cytomegalovirus exposure and HLA in healthy donors. The PCR used 60 Vbeta and 13 Jbeta primers. Sequencing used immunoSEQ multiplex PCR; TCRdb keeps in-frame clones, though not all of them. The sample consists of about 260,000 clones, just over 70% of them appearing once. Input material: PBMCs. All receptors derive from a female donor in good health and CMV-seronegative.

The V call is TRBV7-2, the J call TRBJ1-1; 11 bases align to TRBD1. CDR1 SGHTA and CDR2 FQGNSA come from the germline V gene. The V and J ends lost 5 bases and 5 bases, in that order; junction bases with no gene match: 7. This CDR3 has 15 residues. CDR3 coding DNA: TGTGCCAGCAGCACGCGCGGGACAGGGGGAACTGAAGCTTTCTTT. It encodes CASSTRGTGGTEAFF.

The chain joins TRBV7-2 to TRBJ2-7; D is uncertain. Trimming left V 3 bases short and J 6 bases short, with 12 bases between. From germline, CDR1 is SGHTA and CDR2 FQGNSA. The CDR3 contains 13 residues. This CDR3 reads CASSFRSTSEQYF. The CDR3 bases are TGTGCCAGCAGCTTTAGGAGTACGAGCGAGCAGTACTTC.

The CDR3 nucleotides are TGTGCCAGCAGTGAACTTAACGGGTGGGAAAAACTGTTTTTT. Amino acids: CASSELNGWEKLFF. The rearrangement links TRBV25-1 to TRBJ1-4, with unresolved D. This CDR3 has 14 amino acids. Trimming took 2 bases from V and 8 from J, leaving 12 bases between them. CDR1 and CDR2 from the germline V gene are MGHDK and SYGVNS.

The V gene is TRBV6-1, the J gene TRBJ1-5; TRBD1 is a possible D gene (5 bases). Germline CDR1 is MNHNS and CDR2 is SASEGT. The CDR3 is 14 amino acids. V was trimmed by 3 bases and J by 0 bases, leaving 6 bases between them. CDR3 in amino acids: CASSEDISNQPQHF. In nucleotides, the CDR3 is TGTGCCAGCAGTGAGGACATTAGCAATCAGCCCCAGCATTTT.

This sequence joins TRBV6-6 and TRBJ1-3, with D hard to call. Germline V CDR1 and CDR2: MNHNY, SVGAGI (reference sequence). Trimming removed 6 bases from V and 3 bases from J, with 6 bases in between. This CDR3 comprises 12 residues. CDR3 nucleotides: TGTGCCAGCAGGTCGTTTGGAAACACCATATATTTT. Translating it yields CASRSFGNTIYF.

This clone was detected a few times. This chain links TRBV12-5 with TRBJ2-1; D gene unclear. There are 12 residues in the CDR3. The V gene lost 7 bases and the J gene lost 10 bases, with 14 bases spanning the gap. The germline CDR1 and CDR2 sequences are LGHNT and FRNRAP. The CDR3 nucleotides read TGTGCTAGTGCCTTGAGCATATACGAGCAGTTCTTC. Translating it yields CASALSIYEQFF.

This chain links TRBV19 with TRBJ1-3, with D maybe TRBD1 (5 bases). V gave up 6 bases and J gave up 0 bases, with 18 bases separating them. The CDR3 extends over 17 amino acids. Germline V gives CDR1 LNHDA, CDR2 SQIVND (reference sequence). CDR3 residues: CASRDGRQTLSGNTIYF. CDR3 bases: TGTGCCAGTAGGGACGGGAGACAGACTCTCTCTGGAAACACCATATATTTT.